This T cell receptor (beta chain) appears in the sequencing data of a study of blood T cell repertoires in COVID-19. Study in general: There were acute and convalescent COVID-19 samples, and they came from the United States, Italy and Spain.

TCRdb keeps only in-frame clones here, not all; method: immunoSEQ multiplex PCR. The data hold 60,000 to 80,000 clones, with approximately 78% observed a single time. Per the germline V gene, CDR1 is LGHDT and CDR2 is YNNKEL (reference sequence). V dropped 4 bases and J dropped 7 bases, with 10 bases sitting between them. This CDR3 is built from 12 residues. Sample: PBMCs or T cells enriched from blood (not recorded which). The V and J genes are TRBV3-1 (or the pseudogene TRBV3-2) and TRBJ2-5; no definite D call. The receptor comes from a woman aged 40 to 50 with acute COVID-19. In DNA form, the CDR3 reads TGTGCCAGCAGCCCGACCTCAGGGACCCAGTACTTC. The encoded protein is CASSPTSGTQYF.